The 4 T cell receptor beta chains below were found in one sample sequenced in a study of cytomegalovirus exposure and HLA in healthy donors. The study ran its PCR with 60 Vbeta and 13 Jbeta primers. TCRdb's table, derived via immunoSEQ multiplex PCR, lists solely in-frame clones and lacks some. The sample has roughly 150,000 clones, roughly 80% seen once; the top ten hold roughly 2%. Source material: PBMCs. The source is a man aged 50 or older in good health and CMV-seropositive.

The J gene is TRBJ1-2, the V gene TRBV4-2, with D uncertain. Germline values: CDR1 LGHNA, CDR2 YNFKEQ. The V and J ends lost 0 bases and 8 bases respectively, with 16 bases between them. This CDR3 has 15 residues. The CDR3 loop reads CASSQDTSGGRGYTF. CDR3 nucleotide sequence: TGTGCCAGCAGCCAAGATACCTCGGGAGGGCGCGGCTACACCTTC.

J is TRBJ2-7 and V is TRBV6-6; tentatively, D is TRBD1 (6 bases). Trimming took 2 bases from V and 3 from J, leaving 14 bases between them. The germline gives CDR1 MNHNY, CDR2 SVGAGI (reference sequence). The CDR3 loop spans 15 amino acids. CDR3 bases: TGTGCCAGCAGTTACGGGGCAGGGGTAGGCTACGAGCAGTACTTC. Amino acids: CASSYGAGVGYEQYF.

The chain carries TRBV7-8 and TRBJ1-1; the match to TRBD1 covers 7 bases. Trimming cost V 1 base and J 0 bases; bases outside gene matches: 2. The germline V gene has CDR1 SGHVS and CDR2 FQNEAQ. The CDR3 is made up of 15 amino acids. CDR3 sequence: CASSLEGQMNTEAFF. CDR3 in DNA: TGTGCCAGCAGCTTAGAGGGACAGATGAACACTGAAGCTTTCTTT.

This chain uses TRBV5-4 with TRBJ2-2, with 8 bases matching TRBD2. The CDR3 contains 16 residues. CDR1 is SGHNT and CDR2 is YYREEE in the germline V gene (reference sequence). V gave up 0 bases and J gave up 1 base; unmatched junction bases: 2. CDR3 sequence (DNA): TGTGCCAGCAGCTTGGACGGGGGGGTGAACACCGGGGAGCTGTTTTTT. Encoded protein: CASSLDGGVNTGELFF. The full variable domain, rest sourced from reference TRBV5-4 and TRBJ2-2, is ETGVTQSPTHLIKTRGQQVTLRCSSQSGHNTVSWYQQALGQGPQFIFQYYREEENGRGNFPPRFSGLQFPNYSSELNVNALELDDSALYLCASSLDGGVNTGELFFGEGSRLTVL.